The clone carrying this TCR beta chain was seen a handful of times. Antigen: not known. Assay used: immunoSEQ multiplex PCR; TCRdb lists only in-frame clones, some missing. Found here are 70,000 to 90,000 clones, 75% to 90% of them singletons; the top ten hold just under 7%. The data belong to a study of OX40 agonist ivuxolimab in advanced cancers. V was pared by 8 bases and J by 3 bases, with 14 bases between. Germline CDR1 MDHEN, CDR2 SYDVKM. CDR3 length: 13 amino acids. Study findings and constraints: With doses of 0.1 to 3.0 mg/kg, CD4+ and CD8+ blood T cells had undergone clonal expansion by week 6.

This chain links TRBV28 with TRBJ2-7; D gene ambiguous. The specimen was CD4+ or CD8+ T cells sorted from blood, collected in a trial of the OX40 agonist ivuxolimab. This receptor was identified in an adult with an advanced solid tumor such as melanoma, head and neck, liver or kidney cancer. CDR3 bases: TGTGCCAGCCGGCAGGTCGAGCTCTACGAGCAGTACTTC. This codes for CASRQVELYEQYF.